What follows are 17 T cell receptor beta chains derived from one specimen sequenced in a study of blood T cell repertoires in COVID-19. Data came from immunoSEQ multiplex PCR; TCRdb stores just in-frame clones and leaves some out. The data contain 20,000 to 25,000 clones, roughly 89% of them seen just once; the ten biggest clones take up under 9.5%. The sequencing input was peripheral blood. The origin of the receptors is a human donor with active COVID-19. The donor label of this sample is uncertain.

The V call is TRBV6-2 or TRBV6-3, the J call TRBJ2-7; 7 positions agree with TRBD2. V dropped 6 bases and J dropped 0; count of bases not matched to a gene: 11. The CDR3 runs 16 residues. Germline CDR1 MNHEY, CDR2 SVGEGT. CDR3 residues: CASSDPGRSSSYEQYF. DNA of the CDR3: TGTGCCAGCAGCGACCCCGGGAGGTCCAGCTCCTACGAGCAGTACTTC.

The chain is built from TRBV29-1 and TRBJ1-2; 10 bases agree with TRBD1. Germline CDR1 reads SQVTM; CDR2 reads ANQGSEA. Germline trimming cut 7 bases from V and 2 bases from J; bases unmatched to any gene: 4. The CDR3 is 13 residues long. CDR3 sequence: CSAWTGGNYGYTF. In nucleotides, the CDR3 is TGCAGCGCCTGGACAGGGGGAAACTATGGCTACACCTTC. The entire variable domain, with the rest obtained from reference TRBV29-1 and TRBJ1-2, is as follows: SAVISQKPSRDICQRGTSLTIQCQVDSQVTMMFWYRQQPGQSLTLIATANQGSEATYESGFVIDKFPISRPNLTFSTLTVSNMSPEDSSIYLCSAWTGGNYGYTFGSGTRLTVV.

The gene calls are TRBV28 and TRBJ2-4, with a possible D match to TRBD2 (6 bases). V was cut by 5 bases and J by 4 bases, with 15 bases left in between. This CDR3 contains 15 residues. CDR1 is MDHEN, CDR2 SYDVKM, per germline. The CDR3 sequence: CASSGTGTGKNIQYF. As DNA, the CDR3 is TGTGCCAGCAGTGGGACCGGGACTGGTAAAAACATTCAGTACTTC.

This chain connects TRBV28 to TRBJ2-2, with 7 positions matching TRBD2. Per germline, CDR1 MDHEN and CDR2 SYDVKM. V gave up 2 bases and J gave up 4 bases; unmatched junction bases: 4. This CDR3 is 15 amino acids long. The CDR3 region is CASSLAGERTGELFF. CDR3 nucleotide sequence: TGTGCCAGCAGTTTAGCGGGAGAGCGCACCGGGGAGCTGTTTTTT.

This clone is categorized as medium-sized. The DNA for the CDR3 is TGTGCCTGGAGGGACAACTCTGGAAACACCATATATTTT. The encoded protein is CAWRDNSGNTIYF. The rearrangement links TRBV30 to TRBJ1-3; the D gene is possibly TRBD1 (5 bases). Germline values: CDR1 GTSNPN, CDR2 SVGIG (reference sequence). The CDR3 runs to 13 residues. V lost 3 bases and J 0 bases, leaving 6 bases between the germline ends.

J is TRBJ2-7 and V is TRBV5-6, with 8 positions matching TRBD2. The CDR3 sequence is 15 residues long. Trimming took 1 base from V and 1 from J; bases not matched to a gene: 4. Germline V gene lookup returns CDR1 SGHDT and CDR2 YYEEEE. CDR3 DNA sequence: TGTGCCAGCAGCTTGATGGCGGGAGGATCCTACGAGCAGTACTTC. Translated: CASSLMAGGSYEQYF.

This chain connects TRBV5-1 to TRBJ2-2, with no clear D. The V gene lost 1 base and the J gene lost 0 bases, with 16 bases spanning the gap. The CDR3 length is 18 residues. Germline lookup yields CDR1 SGHRS and CDR2 YFSETQ. The CDR3 sequence is CASSLIVSRNSNTGELFF. CDR3 bases: TGCGCCAGCAGCTTGATAGTGAGTCGCAACTCGAACACCGGGGAGCTGTTTTTT.

This clone was counted once. The chain carries TRBV7-9 and TRBJ2-1; D gene uncertain. Trimming removed 4 bases from V and 2 bases from J, with 9 bases in between. Germline assignment: CDR1 SEHNR and CDR2 FQNEAQ (reference sequence). The CDR3 sequence is 14 residues long. DNA for the CDR3: TGTGCCAGCAGCTCAGGTCTCACCTACAATGAGCAGTTCTTC. It codes for CASSSGLTYNEQFF.

The rearrangement links TRBV13 to TRBJ2-4; TRBD2 aligns across 14 bases. V dropped 5 bases and J dropped 7; count of bases not matched to a gene: 7. The CDR3 length is 16 residues. Germline V gives CDR1 PRHDT, CDR2 FYEKMQ (reference sequence). CDR3 region: CASSPGTSGSRNIQYF. The CDR3 coding sequence is TGTGCCAGCAGCCCCGGGACTAGCGGGAGTCGGAACATTCAGTACTTC.

V usage is TRBV30 and J usage is TRBJ1-6; D possibly corresponds to TRBD1 (5 bases). V dropped 7 bases and J dropped 0 bases, with 10 bases sitting between them. CDR1 and CDR2 from the germline V gene are GTSNPN and SVGIG (reference sequence). The CDR3 runs 14 residues. CDR3 DNA sequence: TGTGCCTCTAGACAGAGCTCCTATAATTCACCCCTCCACTTT. This translates into CASRQSSYNSPLHF.

On this clone itself: Its ends do not fully match the called genes, so a read error is possible. The chain couples TRBV7-3 to TRBJ2-7; 9 bases align to TRBD2. The CDR3 contains 15 residues. Germline V gene lookup returns CDR1 SGHTA and CDR2 FQGTGA. CDR3 nucleotide sequence: TGTGCCAGCAGCGTAACCGGGACTAGCTTTTACGAGCAGTACTTC. It yields the protein CASSVTGTSFYEQYF.

The chain employs TRBV29-1 and TRBJ2-1; 14 bases align to TRBD2. The CDR3 runs to 16 residues. The germline gives CDR1 SQVTM, CDR2 ANQGSEA. The J segment lost 3 bases and the V segment lost 1 base, leaving 2 bases of the junction unmatched. The CDR3 protein is CSVEGTSGRFYNEQFF. The DNA of the CDR3 is TGCAGCGTTGAAGGGACTAGCGGGAGGTTCTACAATGAGCAGTTCTTC.

The chain carries TRBV12-5 and TRBJ2-1, with 7 bases fitting TRBD2. Unmatched junction bases numbered 3, after V lost 7 bases and J lost 3 bases. Germline V gene lookup returns CDR1 LGHNT and CDR2 FRNRAP. The CDR3 loop spans 13 amino acids. The CDR3 DNA follows: TGTGCTAGTGCGGGCGGGGGCTACAATGAGCAGTTCTTC. It is translated as CASAGGGYNEQFF.

This chain connects TRBV28 to TRBJ2-5; 11 nucleotides align to TRBD2. CDR1 and CDR2 (germline): MDHEN, SYDVKM. The CDR3 covers 15 residues. With V trimmed by 5 bases and J by 3 bases, 5 bases remained unmatched. The CDR3 region has the DNA TGTGCCAGCAGTGACCGACTAGCGGGAAAAGAGACCCAGTACTTC. This codes for CASSDRLAGKETQYF.

The rearrangement uses TRBV7-2 and TRBJ2-7; 8 bases match TRBD1. Per the germline V gene, CDR1 is SGHTA and CDR2 is FQGNSA. The CDR3 extends over 14 amino acids. Unmatched junction bases numbered 7, after V lost 3 bases and J lost 6 bases. CDR3 sequence reads: CASSFNRGTGEQYF. The CDR3 bases are TGTGCCAGCAGCTTCAACAGGGGGACCGGCGAGCAGTACTTC.

This chain uses TRBV7-3 with TRBJ2-3; possible D gene TRBD1, 5 bases. Germline V gene lookup returns CDR1 SGHTA and CDR2 FQGTGA. V shed 7 bases and J shed 0 bases, with 14 bases lying between them. The CDR3 extends over 15 amino acids. The CDR3 region is CASTVGVSSTDTQYF. The CDR3 DNA follows: TGTGCCAGCACCGTAGGGGTATCTAGCACAGATACGCAGTATTTT.

The chain combines TRBV5-4 with TRBJ1-5; weak D call: TRBD1 (5 bases). Trimming shortened V by 2 bases and J by 6 bases, and 21 bases separated the two germline ends. Germline CDR1 reads SGHNT; CDR2 reads YYREEE (reference sequence). The CDR3 consists of 17 residues. The CDR3 here is CASSLGSGGAGSQPQHF. CDR3 in DNA: TGTGCCAGCAGCTTAGGGTCTGGAGGGGCAGGGAGTCAGCCCCAGCATTTT.